This T cell receptor (beta chain) was identified in a study of regulatory T cells in long-lasting Graves disease. Study at large: Persistent cases were those of Graves' disease that involved over 5 years of antithyroid drugs with positive TSH receptor antibodies.

The sample's time point: persistent/refractory GD, antithyroid drugs over 5 years with positive TRAb. PBMC RNA was the source of the TCR library. General study results and limits: The study examined only peripheral blood, not thyroid tissue. Preferential use of TRBV28, TRBJ1-2 and TRBJ2-5 was seen in persistent disease.

Trimming removed 7 bases at V and 4 bases at J, with 19 bases between. The CDR3 is 15 amino acids. The germline gives CDR1 MNHNS, CDR2 SASEGT. This clonotype was seen a handful of times. What it binds is not known. CDR3 regions were amplified by Arm-PCR using iRepertoire HTBI primers to build TCR beta libraries. In the authors' workflow: Identification of gene segments yielded 60 or so TRBV and about 15 TRBJ across samples. TCRdb analysed the multiplex PCR reads with MiXCR anew, one entry per CDR3 protein. For this entry, the V and J calls and clone size follow TCRdb and not the study's own pipeline. Among 500,000 to 700,000 distinct CDR3 sequences listed, about 30% were seen once.

The receptor was derived from a female donor with Graves disease. V is TRBV6-1 and J is TRBJ1-2; D gene ambiguous. The specimen comprised peripheral blood mononuclear cells (PBMCs), sampled when the disease was refractory, from a patient treated with antithyroid drugs. The CDR3 DNA reads as TGTGCCAGCACCCCCAGCGGCCAGGTCGGCTATGGCTACACCTTC. This translates into CASTPSGQVGYGYTF.